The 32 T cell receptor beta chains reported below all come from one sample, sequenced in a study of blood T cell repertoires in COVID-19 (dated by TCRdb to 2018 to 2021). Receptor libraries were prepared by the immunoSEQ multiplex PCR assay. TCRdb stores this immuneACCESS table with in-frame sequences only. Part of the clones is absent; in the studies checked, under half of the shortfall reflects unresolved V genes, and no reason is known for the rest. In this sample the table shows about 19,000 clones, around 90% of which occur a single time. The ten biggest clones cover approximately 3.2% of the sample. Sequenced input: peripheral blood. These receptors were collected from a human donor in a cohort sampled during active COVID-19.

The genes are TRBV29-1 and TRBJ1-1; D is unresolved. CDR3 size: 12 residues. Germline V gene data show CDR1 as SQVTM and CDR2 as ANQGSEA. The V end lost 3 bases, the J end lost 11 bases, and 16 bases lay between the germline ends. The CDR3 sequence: CSVERPGFYAFF. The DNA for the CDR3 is TGCAGCGTTGAGCGACCGGGTTTTTATGCTTTCTTT.

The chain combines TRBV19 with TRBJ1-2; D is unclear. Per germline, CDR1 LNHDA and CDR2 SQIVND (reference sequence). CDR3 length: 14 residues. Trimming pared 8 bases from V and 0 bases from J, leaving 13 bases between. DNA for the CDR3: TGTGCCAGTCGACCCAGGTTTCCTAACTATGGCTACACCTTC. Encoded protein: CASRPRFPNYGYTF.

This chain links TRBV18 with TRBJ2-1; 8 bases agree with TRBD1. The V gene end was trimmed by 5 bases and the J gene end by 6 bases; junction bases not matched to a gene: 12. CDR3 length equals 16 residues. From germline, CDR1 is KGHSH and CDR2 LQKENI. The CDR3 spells CASSSGLTGGLNEQFF. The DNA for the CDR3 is TGTGCCAGCTCATCAGGCCTCACAGGGGGTCTCAATGAGCAGTTCTTC.

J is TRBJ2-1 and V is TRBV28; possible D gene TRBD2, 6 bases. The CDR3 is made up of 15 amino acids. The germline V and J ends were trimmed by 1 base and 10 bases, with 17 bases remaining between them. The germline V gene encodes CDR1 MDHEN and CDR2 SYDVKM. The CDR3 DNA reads TGTGCCAGCAGTTTATCAGGGCTAGCCCGGGGGGAGCAGTTCTTC. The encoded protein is CASSLSGLARGEQFF.

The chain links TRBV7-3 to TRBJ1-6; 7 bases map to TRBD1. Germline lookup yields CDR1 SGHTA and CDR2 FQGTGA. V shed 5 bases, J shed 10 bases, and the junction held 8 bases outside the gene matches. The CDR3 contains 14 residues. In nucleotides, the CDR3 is TGTGCCAGCAGCAAACAGGGGATAGGATCACCCCTCCACTTT. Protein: CASSKQGIGSPLHF.

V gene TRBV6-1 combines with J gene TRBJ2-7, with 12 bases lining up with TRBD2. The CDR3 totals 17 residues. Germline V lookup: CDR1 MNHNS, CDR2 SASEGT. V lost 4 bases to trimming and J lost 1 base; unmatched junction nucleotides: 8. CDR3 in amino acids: CASSAWTSGIVSYEQYF. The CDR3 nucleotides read TGTGCCAGCAGTGCCTGGACTAGCGGGATTGTATCCTACGAGCAGTACTTC.

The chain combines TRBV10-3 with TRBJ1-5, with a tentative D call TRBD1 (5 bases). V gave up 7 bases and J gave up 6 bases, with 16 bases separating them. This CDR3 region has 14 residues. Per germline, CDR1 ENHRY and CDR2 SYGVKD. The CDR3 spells CAIKGRAVGQPQHF. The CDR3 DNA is TGTGCCATCAAGGGCAGGGCGGTCGGTCAGCCCCAGCATTTT.

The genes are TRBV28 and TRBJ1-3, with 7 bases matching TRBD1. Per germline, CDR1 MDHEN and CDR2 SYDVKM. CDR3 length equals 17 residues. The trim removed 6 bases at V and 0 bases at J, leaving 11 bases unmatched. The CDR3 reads CASSPGGTVISGNTIYF. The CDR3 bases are TGTGCCAGCAGCCCCGGTGGGACAGTAATCTCTGGAAACACCATATATTTT.

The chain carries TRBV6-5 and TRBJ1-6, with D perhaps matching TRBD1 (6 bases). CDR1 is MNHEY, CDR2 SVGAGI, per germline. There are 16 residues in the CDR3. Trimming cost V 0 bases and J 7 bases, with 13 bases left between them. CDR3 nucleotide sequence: TGTGCCAGCAGTTACTCGACCAGGGGATTCAATTCACCCCTCCACTTT. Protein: CASSYSTRGFNSPLHF.

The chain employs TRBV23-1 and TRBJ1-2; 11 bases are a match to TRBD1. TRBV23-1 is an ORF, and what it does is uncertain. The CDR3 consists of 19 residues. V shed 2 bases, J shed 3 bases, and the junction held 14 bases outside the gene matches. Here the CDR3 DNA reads TGCGCCAGCAGTCAACAGCAGGACAGGGGGCGGACAAGGGACTATGGCTACACCTTC. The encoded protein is CASSQQQDRGRTRDYGYTF.

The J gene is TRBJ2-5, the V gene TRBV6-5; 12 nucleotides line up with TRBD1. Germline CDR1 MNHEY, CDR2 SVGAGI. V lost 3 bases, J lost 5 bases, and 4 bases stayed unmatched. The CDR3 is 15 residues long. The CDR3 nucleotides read TGTGCCAGCAGTTATGGGACAGGGGGCGTTGAGACCCAGTACTTC. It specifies CASSYGTGGVETQYF.

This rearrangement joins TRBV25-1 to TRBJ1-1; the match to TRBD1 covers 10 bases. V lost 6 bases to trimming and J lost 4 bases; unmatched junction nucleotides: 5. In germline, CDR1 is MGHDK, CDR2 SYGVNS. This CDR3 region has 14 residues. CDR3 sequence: CASSRDRGFTEAFF. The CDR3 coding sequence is TGTGCCAGCAGCCGGGACAGGGGCTTCACTGAAGCTTTCTTT.

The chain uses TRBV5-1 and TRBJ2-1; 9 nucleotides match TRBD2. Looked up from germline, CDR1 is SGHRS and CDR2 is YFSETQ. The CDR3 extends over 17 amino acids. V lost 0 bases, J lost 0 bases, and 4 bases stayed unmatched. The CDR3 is CASSLAPTSGSYNEQFF. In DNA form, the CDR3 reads TGCGCCAGCAGCTTGGCTCCGACTAGCGGCTCCTACAATGAGCAGTTCTTC.

The CDR3 DNA follows: TGCGCCAGCAGCCAGACTCCCAACCAGCCCCAGCATTTT. Translating gives CASSQTPNQPQHF. The chain links TRBV4-1 to TRBJ1-5; unclear D gene. CDR1 and CDR2 (germline): MGHRA, YSYEKL. This CDR3 comprises 13 residues. Trimming pared 3 bases from V and 7 bases from J, leaving 10 bases between.

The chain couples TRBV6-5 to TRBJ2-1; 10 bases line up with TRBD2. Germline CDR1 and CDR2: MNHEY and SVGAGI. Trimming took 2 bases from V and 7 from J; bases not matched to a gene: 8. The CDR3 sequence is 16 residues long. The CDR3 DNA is TGTGCCAGCAGTTACAGTCAGCGGGAGGGCTTGAATGAGCAGTTCTTC. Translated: CASSYSQREGLNEQFF.

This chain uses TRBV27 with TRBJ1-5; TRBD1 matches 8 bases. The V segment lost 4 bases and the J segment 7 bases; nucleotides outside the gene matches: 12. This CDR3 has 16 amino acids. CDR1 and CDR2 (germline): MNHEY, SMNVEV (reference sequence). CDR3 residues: CASSSNYRGSWQPQHF. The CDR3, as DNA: TGTGCCAGCAGTTCCAACTACAGGGGGTCGTGGCAGCCCCAGCATTTT.

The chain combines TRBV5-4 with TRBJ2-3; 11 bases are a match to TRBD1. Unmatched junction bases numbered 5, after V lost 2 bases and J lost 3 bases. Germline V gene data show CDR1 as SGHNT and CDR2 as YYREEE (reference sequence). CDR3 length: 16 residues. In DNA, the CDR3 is TGTGCCAGCAGCTTAGGGGACAGGGGGACAACAGATACGCAGTATTTT. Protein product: CASSLGDRGTTDTQYF.

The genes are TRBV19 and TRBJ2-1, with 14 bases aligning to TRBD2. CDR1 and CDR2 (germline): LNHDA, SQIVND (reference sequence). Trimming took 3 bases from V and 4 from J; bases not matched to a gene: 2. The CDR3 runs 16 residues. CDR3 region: CASSMTSGRGYNEQFF. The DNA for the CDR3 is TGTGCCAGTAGTATGACTAGCGGGAGGGGATACAATGAGCAGTTCTTC.

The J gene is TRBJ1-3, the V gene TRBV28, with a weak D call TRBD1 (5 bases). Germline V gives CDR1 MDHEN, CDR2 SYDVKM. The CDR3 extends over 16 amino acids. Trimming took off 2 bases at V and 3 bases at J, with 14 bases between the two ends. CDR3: CASSLQGFKGGNTIYF. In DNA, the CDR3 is TGTGCCAGCAGTTTACAGGGTTTTAAGGGTGGAAACACCATATATTTT.

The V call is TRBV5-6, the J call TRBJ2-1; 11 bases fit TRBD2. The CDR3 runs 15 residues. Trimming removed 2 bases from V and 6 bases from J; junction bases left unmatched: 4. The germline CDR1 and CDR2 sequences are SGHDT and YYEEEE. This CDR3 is CASSFTSGSLNEQFF. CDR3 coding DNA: TGTGCCAGCAGCTTCACTAGCGGGAGTCTCAATGAGCAGTTCTTC. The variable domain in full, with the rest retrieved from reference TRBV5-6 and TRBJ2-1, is DAGVTQSPTHLIKTRGQQVTLRCSPKSGHDTVSWYQQALGQGPQFIFQYYEEEERQRGNFPDRFSGHQFPNYSSELNVNALLLGDSALYLCASSFTSGSLNEQFFGPGTRLTVL.

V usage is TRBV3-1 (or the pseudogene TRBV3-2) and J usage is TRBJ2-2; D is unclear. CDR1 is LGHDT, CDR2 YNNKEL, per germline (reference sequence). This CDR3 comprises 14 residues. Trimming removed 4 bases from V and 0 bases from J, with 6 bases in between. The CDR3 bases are TGTGCCAGCAGCCCGCGGACGAACACCGGGGAGCTGTTTTTT. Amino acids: CASSPRTNTGELFF.

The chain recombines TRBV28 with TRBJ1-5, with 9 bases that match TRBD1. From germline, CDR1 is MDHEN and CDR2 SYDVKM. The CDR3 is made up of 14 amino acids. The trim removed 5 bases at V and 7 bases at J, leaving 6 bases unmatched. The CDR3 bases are TGTGCCAGCAGTGTCGGACAGGGGTGGCAGCCCCAGCATTTT. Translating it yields CASSVGQGWQPQHF.

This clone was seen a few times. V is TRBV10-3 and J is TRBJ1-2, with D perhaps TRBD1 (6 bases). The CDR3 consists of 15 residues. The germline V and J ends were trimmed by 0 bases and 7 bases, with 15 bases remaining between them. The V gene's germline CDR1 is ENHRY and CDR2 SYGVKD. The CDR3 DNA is TGTGCCATCAGTGAGTCGAGGGGGTCCGTGGGTGGCTACACCTTC. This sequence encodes CAISESRGSVGGYTF.

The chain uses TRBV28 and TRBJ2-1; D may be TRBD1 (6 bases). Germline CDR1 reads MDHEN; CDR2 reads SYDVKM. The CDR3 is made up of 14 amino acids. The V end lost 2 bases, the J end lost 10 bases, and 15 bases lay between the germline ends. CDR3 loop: CASSLGLFDREQFF. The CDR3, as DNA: TGTGCCAGCAGTTTAGGCCTGTTCGACAGGGAGCAGTTCTTC. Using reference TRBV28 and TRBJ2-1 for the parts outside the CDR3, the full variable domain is DVKVTQSSRYLVKRTGEKVFLECVQDMDHENMFWYRQDPGLGLRLIYFSYDVKMKEKGDIPEGYSVSREKKERFSLILESASTNQTSMYLCASSLGLFDREQFFGPGTRLTVL.

The CDR3 nucleotides read TGTGCCAGCAGTCATCCTTGGGGACAGGGGTCGGAGACCCAGTACTTC. Its translation: CASSHPWGQGSETQYF. V gene TRBV2 combines with J gene TRBJ2-5, with 10 bases matching TRBD1. V was pared by 5 bases and J by 5 bases, with 11 bases of the junction left unmatched. Per germline, CDR1 SNHLY and CDR2 FYNNEI. There are 16 residues in the CDR3.

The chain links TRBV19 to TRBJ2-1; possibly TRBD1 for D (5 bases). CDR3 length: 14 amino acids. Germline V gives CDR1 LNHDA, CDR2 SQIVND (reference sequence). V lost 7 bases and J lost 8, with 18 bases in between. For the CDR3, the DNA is TGTGCCAGTAAGGTCCAGGGTGTCCGGCATGAGCAGTTCTTC. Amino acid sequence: CASKVQGVRHEQFF.

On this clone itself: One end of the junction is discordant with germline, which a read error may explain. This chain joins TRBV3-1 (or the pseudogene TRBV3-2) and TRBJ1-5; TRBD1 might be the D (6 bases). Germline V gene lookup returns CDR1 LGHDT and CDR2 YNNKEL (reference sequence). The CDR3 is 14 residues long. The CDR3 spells CTSSQYDRNQPQHF. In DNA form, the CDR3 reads TGTACCAGCAGCCAATATGACAGGAATCAGCCCCAGCATTTT.

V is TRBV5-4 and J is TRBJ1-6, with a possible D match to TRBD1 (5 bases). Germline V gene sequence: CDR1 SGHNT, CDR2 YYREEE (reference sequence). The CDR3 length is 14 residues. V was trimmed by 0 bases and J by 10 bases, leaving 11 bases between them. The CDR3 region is CASSLVGQGSPLHF. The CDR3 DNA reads TGTGCCAGCAGCTTGGTTGGTCAGGGATCACCCCTCCACTTT.

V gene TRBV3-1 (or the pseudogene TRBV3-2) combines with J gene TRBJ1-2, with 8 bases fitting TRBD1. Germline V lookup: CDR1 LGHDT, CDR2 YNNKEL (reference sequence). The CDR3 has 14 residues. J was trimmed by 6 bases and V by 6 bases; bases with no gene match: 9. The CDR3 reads CASSHSDRDNGYTF. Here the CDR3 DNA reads TGTGCCAGCAGTCACTCGGACAGGGATAATGGCTACACCTTC.

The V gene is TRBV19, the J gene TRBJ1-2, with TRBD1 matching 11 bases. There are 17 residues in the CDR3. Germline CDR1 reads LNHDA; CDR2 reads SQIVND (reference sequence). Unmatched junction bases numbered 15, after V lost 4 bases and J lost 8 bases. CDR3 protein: CASSTQTGTGGITGYTF. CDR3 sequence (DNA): TGTGCCAGTAGTACTCAAACCGGGACAGGGGGAATAACGGGCTACACCTTC.

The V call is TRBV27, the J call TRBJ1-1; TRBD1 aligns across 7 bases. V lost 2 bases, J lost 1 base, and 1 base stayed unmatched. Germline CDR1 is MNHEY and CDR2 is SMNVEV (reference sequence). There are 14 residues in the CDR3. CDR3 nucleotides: TGTGCCAGCAGTTTAAACAGGGGGAACACTGAAGCTTTCTTT. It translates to CASSLNRGNTEAFF.

In nucleotides, the CDR3 is TGTGCCAGCAGCTCGAGCTCCTACGAGCAGTACTTC. Amino acid sequence: CASSSSSYEQYF. The gene calls are TRBV7-9 and TRBJ2-7; no definite D call. The germline CDR1 and CDR2 sequences are SEHNR and FQNEAQ (reference sequence). V lost 4 bases to trimming and J lost 0 bases, with 4 bases between them. The CDR3 length is 12 residues.